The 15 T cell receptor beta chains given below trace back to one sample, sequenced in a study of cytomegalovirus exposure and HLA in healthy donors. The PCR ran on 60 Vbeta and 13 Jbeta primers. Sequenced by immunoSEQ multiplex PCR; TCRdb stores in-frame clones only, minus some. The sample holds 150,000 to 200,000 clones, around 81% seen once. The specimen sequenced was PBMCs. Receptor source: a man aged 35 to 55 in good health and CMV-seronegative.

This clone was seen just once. CDR3 sequence: CASSLERRSYNEQFF. The CDR3 coding sequence is TGTGCCAGCAGCTTAGAACGGAGATCCTACAATGAGCAGTTCTTC. The chain uses TRBV7-2 and TRBJ2-1; D is undetermined. The V gene lost 1 base and the J gene lost 1 base, with 8 bases spanning the gap. Per germline, CDR1 SGHTA and CDR2 FQGNSA. This CDR3 has 15 amino acids.

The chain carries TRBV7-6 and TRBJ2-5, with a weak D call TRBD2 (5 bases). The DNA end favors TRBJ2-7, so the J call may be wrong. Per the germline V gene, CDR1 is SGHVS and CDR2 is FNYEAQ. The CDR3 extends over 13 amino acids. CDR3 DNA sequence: TGTGCCAGCAGCCGGGAACCCACCTACGAGCAGTACTTC. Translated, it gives CASSREPTYEQYF.

The CDR3 reads CASSTAQGLETQYF. CDR3 DNA: TGTGCCAGCAGTACAGCCCAGGGTTTGGAGACCCAGTACTTC. The chain is built from TRBV7-8 and TRBJ2-5; D is perhaps TRBD1 (5 bases). V gave up 6 bases and J gave up 5 bases, with 16 bases separating them. Germline V gene lookup returns CDR1 SGHVS and CDR2 FQNEAQ. CDR3 length equals 14 residues. Filled out from reference TRBV7-8 and TRBJ2-5, the complete variable domain reads GAGVSQSPRYKVAKRGQDVALRCDPISGHVSLFWYQQALGQGPEFLTYFQNEAQLDKSGLPSDRFFAERPEGSVSTLKIQRTQQEDSAVYLCASSTAQGLETQYFGPGTRLLVL.

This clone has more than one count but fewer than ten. CDR3 residues: CASSLSVRTGQETQYF. DNA of the CDR3: TGTGCCAGCAGCTTATCTGTTAGAACAGGACAAGAGACCCAGTACTTC. The J gene is TRBJ2-5, the V gene TRBV7-9; D is perhaps TRBD1 (5 bases). Germline-derived CDR1 and CDR2 are SEHNR and FQNEAQ (reference sequence). The CDR3 spans 16 residues. Trimming pared 2 bases from V and 2 bases from J, leaving 15 bases between. The full variable domain, its missing parts supplied by reference TRBV7-9 and TRBJ2-5, is DTGVSQNPRHKITKRGQNVTFRCDPISEHNRLYWYRQTLGQGPEFLTYFQNEAQLEKSRLLSDRFSAERPKGSFSTLEIQRTEQGDSAMYLCASSLSVRTGQETQYFGPGTRLLVL.

CDR3 in amino acids: CASSYDDRLAGVYNEQFF. The CDR3 nucleotides read TGTGCCAGCAGTTACGACGACCGACTAGCGGGAGTCTACAATGAGCAGTTCTTC. The chain has TRBV6-8 and TRBJ2-1; 12 bases are shared with TRBD2. CDR1 MNHGY and CDR2 SAAAGT come from the germline V gene. V gave up 2 bases and J gave up 3 bases; unmatched junction bases: 8. The CDR3 has 18 amino acids.

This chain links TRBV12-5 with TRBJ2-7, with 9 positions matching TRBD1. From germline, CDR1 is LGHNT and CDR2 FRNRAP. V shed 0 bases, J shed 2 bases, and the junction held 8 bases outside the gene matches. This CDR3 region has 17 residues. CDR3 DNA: TGTGCTAGTGGTTTGGTAGGGGCGACAGGGGGAACCTACGAGCAGTACTTC. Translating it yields CASGLVGATGGTYEQYF.

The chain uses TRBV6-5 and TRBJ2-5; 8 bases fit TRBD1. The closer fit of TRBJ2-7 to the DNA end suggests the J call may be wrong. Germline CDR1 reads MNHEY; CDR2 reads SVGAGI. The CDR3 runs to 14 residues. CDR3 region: CASSLRQGTYEQYF. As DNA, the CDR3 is TGTGCCAGCAGTCTGAGACAGGGGACCTACGAGCAGTACTTC.

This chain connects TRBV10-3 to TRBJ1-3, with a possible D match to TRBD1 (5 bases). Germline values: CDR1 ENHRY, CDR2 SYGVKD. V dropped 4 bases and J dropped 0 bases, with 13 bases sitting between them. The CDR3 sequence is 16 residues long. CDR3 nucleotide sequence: TGTGCCATCAGTGCCCGAGGCAGGGTCTCTGGAAACACCATATATTTT. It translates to CAISARGRVSGNTIYF.

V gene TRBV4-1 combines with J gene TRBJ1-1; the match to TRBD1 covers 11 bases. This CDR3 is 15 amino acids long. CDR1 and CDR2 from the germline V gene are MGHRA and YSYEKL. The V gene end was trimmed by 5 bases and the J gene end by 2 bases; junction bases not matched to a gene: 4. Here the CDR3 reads CASSSGTGGNTEAFF. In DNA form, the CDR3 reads TGCGCCAGCAGCTCCGGGACAGGGGGAAACACTGAAGCTTTCTTT.

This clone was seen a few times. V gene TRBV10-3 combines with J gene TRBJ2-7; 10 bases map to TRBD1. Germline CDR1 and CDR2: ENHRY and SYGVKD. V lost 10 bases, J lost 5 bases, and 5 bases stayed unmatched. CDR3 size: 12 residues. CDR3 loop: CATRDRGNEQYF. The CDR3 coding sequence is TGTGCCACACGGGACAGGGGCAACGAGCAGTACTTC.

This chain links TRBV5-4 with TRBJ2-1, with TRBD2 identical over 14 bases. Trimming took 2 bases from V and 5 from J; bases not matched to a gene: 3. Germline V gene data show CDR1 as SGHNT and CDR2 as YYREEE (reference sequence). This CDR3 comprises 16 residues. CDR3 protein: CASSLPGLAGDNEQFF. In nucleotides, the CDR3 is TGTGCCAGCAGCTTACCGGGACTAGCGGGGGACAATGAGCAGTTCTTC.

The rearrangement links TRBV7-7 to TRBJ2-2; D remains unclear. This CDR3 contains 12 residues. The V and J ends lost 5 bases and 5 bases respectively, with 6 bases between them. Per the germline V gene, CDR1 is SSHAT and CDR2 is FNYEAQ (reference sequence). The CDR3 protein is CASSPGTGELFF. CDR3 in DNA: TGTGCCAGCAGCCCCGGGACCGGGGAGCTGTTTTTT. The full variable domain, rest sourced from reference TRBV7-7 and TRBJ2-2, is GAGVSQSPRYKVTKRGQDVTLRCDPISSHATLYWYQQALGQGPEFLTYFNYEAQPDKSGLPSDRFSAERPEGSISTLTIQRTEQRDSAMYRCASSPGTGELFFGEGSRLTVL.

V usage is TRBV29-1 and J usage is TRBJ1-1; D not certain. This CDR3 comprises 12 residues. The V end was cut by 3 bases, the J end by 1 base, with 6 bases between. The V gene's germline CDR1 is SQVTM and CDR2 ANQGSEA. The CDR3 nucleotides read TGCAGCGTTGACGGCGGGAACACTGAAGCTTTCTTT. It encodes CSVDGGNTEAFF.

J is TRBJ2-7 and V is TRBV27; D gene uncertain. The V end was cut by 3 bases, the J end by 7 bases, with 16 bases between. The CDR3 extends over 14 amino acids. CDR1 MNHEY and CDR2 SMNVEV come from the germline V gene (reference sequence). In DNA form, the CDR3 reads TGTGCCAGCAGTTTCGACATCTCCCCTGGGGAGCAGTACTTC. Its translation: CASSFDISPGEQYF.

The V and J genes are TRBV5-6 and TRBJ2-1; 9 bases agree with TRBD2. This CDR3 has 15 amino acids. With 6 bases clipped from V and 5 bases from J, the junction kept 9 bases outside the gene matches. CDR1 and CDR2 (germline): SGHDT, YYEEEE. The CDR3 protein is CASNQRLAANNEQFF. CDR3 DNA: TGTGCCAGCAACCAACGACTAGCGGCTAACAATGAGCAGTTCTTC.